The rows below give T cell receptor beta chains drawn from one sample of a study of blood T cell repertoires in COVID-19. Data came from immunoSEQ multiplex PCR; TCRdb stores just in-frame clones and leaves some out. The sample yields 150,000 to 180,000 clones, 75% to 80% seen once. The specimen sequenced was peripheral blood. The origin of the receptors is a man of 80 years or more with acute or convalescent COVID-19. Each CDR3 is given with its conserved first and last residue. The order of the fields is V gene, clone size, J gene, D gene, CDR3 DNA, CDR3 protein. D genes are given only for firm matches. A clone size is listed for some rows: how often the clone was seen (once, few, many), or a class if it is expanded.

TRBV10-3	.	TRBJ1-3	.	TGTGCCACGGGGGGAGGAACAGGAACTGGAAACACCATATATTTT	CATGGGTGTGNTIYF
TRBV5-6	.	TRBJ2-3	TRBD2	TGTGCCAGCAGCCGGGAACCCATGACTAGCGGGGTGGATACGCAGTATTTT	CASSREPMTSGVDTQYF
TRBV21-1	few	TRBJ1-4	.	TGTGCCAGCACCCTGGGGCAGCATCAAGGAAAACTGTTTTTT	CASTLGQHQGKLFF
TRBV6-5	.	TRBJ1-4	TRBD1	TGTGCCAGCAGTTACCCGACAGGGGGAACTAATGAAAAACTGTTTTTT	CASSYPTGGTNEKLFF
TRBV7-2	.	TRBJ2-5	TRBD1	TGTGCCAGCAGCTTTACACAGGGGAAAGAGACCCAGTACTTC	CASSFTQGKETQYF
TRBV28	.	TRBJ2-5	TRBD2	TGTGCCACCTCCTGGGGGGGACTTACCCAAGAGACCCAGTACTTC	CATSWGGLTQETQYF
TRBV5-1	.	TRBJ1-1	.	TGCGCCAGCAGCCAAGGACACGCAATGAACACTGAAGCTTTCTTT	CASSQGHAMNTEAFF
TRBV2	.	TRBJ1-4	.	TGTGCCGTACAGGGTCGGTCGGTCAATGAAAAACTGTTTTTT	CAVQGRSVNEKLFF
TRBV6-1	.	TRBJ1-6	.	TGTGCCAGCAGTGAGGGGTGGGAGCGGAGCTCCTATAATTCACCCCTCCACTTT	CASSEGWERSSYNSPLHF
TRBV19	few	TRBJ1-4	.	TGTGCCAGTAGTATAGATCTATACGGTGAAAAACTGTTTTTT	CASSIDLYGEKLFF
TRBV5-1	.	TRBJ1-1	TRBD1	TGCGCCAGCAGCTCGGACAGGGCGGTCACTGAAGCTTTCTTT	CASSSDRAVTEAFF
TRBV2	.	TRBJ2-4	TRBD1	TGTGCCAGCCGAAGACAGGGGGAAGGGTACTTC	CASRRQGEGYF
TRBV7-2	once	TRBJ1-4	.	TGTGCCAGCAGCCTAGACGGGAATAAAAATGAAAAACTGTTTTTT	CASSLDGNKNEKLFF
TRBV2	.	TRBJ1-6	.	TGTGCCAGAGGAGGGGTGAATTCACCCCTCCACTTT	CARGGVNSPLHF
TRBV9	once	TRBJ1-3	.	TGTGCCAGCAGCGCCGAGGGTGGAGGAGGAAACACCATATATTTT	CASSAEGGGGNTIYF
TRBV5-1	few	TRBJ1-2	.	TGCGCCAGCAGCTTGGACGCACAAGGCTACACCTTC	CASSLDAQGYTF
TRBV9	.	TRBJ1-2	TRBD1	TGTGCCAGCACCACCTCCGGGACAGCTAACTATGGCTACACCTTC	CASTTSGTANYGYTF
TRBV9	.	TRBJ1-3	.	TGTGCCAGCAGCGTAGCGGTAGCGACCTCTGGAAACACCATATATTTT	CASSVAVATSGNTIYF
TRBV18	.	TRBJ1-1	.	TGTGCCAGCTCAGGCGGAGGGGAGAACACTGAAGCTTTCTTT	CASSGGGENTEAFF
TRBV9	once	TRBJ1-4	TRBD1	TGTGCCAGCAGCGGAGGGACAGGGGTAAATGAAAAACTGTTTTTT	CASSGGTGVNEKLFF
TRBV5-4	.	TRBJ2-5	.	TGTGCCAGCAGCTGGGGCCCCAGTGAGACCCAGTACTTC	CASSWGPSETQYF
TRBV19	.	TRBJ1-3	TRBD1	TGTGCCAGTACCCCCGACAGGGGCGACACCATATATTTT	CASTPDRGDTIYF
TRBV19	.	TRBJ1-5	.	TGTGCCAGTAGTATTGGAGGGACGGAGCCCCAGCATTTT	CASSIGGTEPQHF
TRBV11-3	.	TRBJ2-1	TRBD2	TGTGCCAGCAGCTTAGGCGGGGGGTTAAGCAATGAGCAGTTCTTC	CASSLGGGLSNEQFF
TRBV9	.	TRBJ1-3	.	TGTGCCAGCAGCGTTATTTCGGGGGCTGGAAACACCATATATTTT	CASSVISGAGNTIYF
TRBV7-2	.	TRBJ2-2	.	TGTGCCAGCAGCACACAGGGGGGGAGGGAGCTGTTTTTT	CASSTQGGRELFF
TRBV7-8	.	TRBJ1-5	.	TGTGCCAGCAGCTTACAGGATAGCAATCAGCCCCAGCATTTT	CASSLQDSNQPQHF
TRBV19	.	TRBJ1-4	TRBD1	TGTGCCAGTAGCAGAAGCAGACAGGGACCAACTAATGAAAAACTGTTTTTT	CASSRSRQGPTNEKLFF
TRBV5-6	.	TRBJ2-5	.	TGTGCCAGCAGCTTTTGGGGGCCAGGGGAAGAGACCCAGTACTTC	CASSFWGPGEETQYF
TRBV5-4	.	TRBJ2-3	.	TGTGCCATTTCAGGATCATCTCCTAGCACAGATACGCAGTATTTT	CAISGSSPSTDTQYF
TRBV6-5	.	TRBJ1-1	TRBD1	TGTGCCAGCAGTACCGGGACAGGGCCTCGCGAAGCTTTCTTT	CASSTGTGPREAFF
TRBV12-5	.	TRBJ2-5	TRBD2	TGTGCTAGTGAGGGTGTTGGGAGGGGAGAGACCCAGTACTTC	CASEGVGRGETQYF
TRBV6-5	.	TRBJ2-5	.	TGTGCCAGCAGCCGAGTCGAAGAGACCCAGTACTTC	CASSRVEETQYF
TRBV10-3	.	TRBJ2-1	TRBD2	TGTGCCATCAGTGAGTCCCCTTTAGCGGGGGCCTACAATGAGCAGTTCTTC	CAISESPLAGAYNEQFF
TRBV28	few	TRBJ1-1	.	TGTGCCAGCAGTTCACCCCAGGGATACACTGAAGCTTTCTTT	CASSSPQGYTEAFF
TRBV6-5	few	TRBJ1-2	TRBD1	TGTGCCAGCAGTTACCGCAGGACAGGGGGCGGCTATGGCTACACCTTC	CASSYRRTGGGYGYTF
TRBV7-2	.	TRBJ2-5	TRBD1	TGTGCCAGCAGCACAAGGACAGGGACAGGCGAGACCCAGTACTTC	CASSTRTGTGETQYF
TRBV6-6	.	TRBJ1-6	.	TGTGCCGCCACAGGAGCCAATTCACCCCTCCACTTT	CAATGANSPLHF
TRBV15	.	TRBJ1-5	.	TGTGCCACCAGCAGTGTGGTTCTCGGGACCCAGCATTTT	CATSSVVLGTQHF
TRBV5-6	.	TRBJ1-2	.	TGTGCCAGCCTTAGAAGCGAGTATGGCTACACCTTC	CASLRSEYGYTF
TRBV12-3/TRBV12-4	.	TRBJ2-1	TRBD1	TGTGCCAGCAGTTTGGGACAGGACAATGAGCAGTTCTTC	CASSLGQDNEQFF
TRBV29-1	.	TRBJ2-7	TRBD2	TGCAGCGTTGCCGCCGTTAGCGGGGGGGTCAGCGAGCAGTACTTC	CSVAAVSGGVSEQYF
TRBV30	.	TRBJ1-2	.	TGTGCCTGGACAGGGGCCTATGGCTACACCTTC	CAWTGAYGYTF
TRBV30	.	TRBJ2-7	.	TGTGCCTGGAGGCGTACAGCTTACGAGCAGTACTTC	CAWRRTAYEQYF
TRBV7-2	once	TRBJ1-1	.	TGTGCCAGCAGCACCCGTAGAGGGGGTGGCACTGAAGCTTTCTTT	CASSTRRGGGTEAFF
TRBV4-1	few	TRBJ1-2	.	TGCGCCAGCAGCGCAATAGCGGGAGAGAGCGATGGCTACACCTTC	CASSAIAGESDGYTF
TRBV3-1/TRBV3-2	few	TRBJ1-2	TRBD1	TGTGCCAGCAGCCTTACAGGGGGCGCGGGAGGCTACACCTTC	CASSLTGGAGGYTF
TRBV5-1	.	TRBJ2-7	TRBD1	TGCGCCAGCAGCCGGACAGGGGCTAGCTCCTACGAGCAGTACTTC	CASSRTGASSYEQYF
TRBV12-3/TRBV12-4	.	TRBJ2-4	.	TGTGCCAGCAGTTTGCTAAACCGAGACATTCAGTACTTC	CASSLLNRDIQYF
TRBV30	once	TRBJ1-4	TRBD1	TGTGCCTGGAAGTCCTCCGGGACAGGGGACGAAAAACTGTTTTTT	CAWKSSGTGDEKLFF
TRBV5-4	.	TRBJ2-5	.	TGTGCCAGCAGCTTGGCGGGGCAGGGGAGGGAAGAGACCCAGTACTTC	CASSLAGQGREETQYF
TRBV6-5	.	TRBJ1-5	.	TGTGCCAGCAGCGACGCCAGGAGGAATCAGCCCCAGCATTTT	CASSDARRNQPQHF
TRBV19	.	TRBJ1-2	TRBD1	TGTGCCAGTAGTGCTAGGGACAGGGGTGGCTACACCTTC	CASSARDRGGYTF
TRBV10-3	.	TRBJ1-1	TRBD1	TGTGCCATCAGGGGGACAGAGATGAACACTGAAGCTTTCTTT	CAIRGTEMNTEAFF
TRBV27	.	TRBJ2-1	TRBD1	TGTGCCAGCAGGAAGACAGGGTTCGGCTCCTACAATGAGCAGTTCTTC	CASRKTGFGSYNEQFF